The 6 T cell receptor beta chains given below trace back to one sample, sequenced in a study of shared clonotypes between healthy human individuals. Produced via immunoSEQ multiplex PCR; TCRdb's table is partial and in-frame only. Found here are roughly 2,300,000 clones, about nine tenths of them singletons; the top ten hold 0.3% to 0.4%. Sequences were obtained from naive CD4+ T cells from PBMCs. Stated subset: CD45RA+ positively selected. These receptors were collected from a man aged 18 to 35 in good health. Some clones in this sample may be carry-over from other donors' samples.

This clone was picked up one time. The gene calls are TRBV28 and TRBJ2-7; D call uncertain. The CDR3 loop spans 14 amino acids. Germline V lookup: CDR1 MDHEN, CDR2 SYDVKM. With 7 bases removed from V and 5 bases from J, the gap between germline ends came to 18 bases. In nucleotides, the CDR3 is TGTGCCAGCATTCCATCCGGGCCTCGAAACGAGCAGTACTTC. Its translation is CASIPSGPRNEQYF.

The chain joins TRBV7-9 to TRBJ2-3; 10 bases line up with TRBD2. CDR1 is SEHNR, CDR2 FQNEAQ, per germline (reference sequence). V was clipped by 2 bases and J by 4 bases; unmatched bases: 6. This CDR3 spans 16 amino acids. CDR3 nucleotide sequence: TGTGCCAGCAGCTTACAGGGACTAGCGAGGGCAGATACGCAGTATTTT. Protein product: CASSLQGLARADTQYF.

As regards this clone: The sample has other DNA sequences that encode this CDR3 too. The gene calls are TRBV5-1 and TRBJ2-1, with a tentative D call TRBD2 (6 bases). Trimming left V 0 bases short and J 4 bases short, with 11 bases between. The CDR3 consists of 15 residues. Germline CDR1 is SGHRS and CDR2 is YFSETQ. The CDR3 sequence: CASSLDGRGYNEQFF. The CDR3 DNA reads TGCGCCAGCAGCTTGGACGGGAGAGGTTACAATGAGCAGTTCTTC.

The V and J genes are TRBV10-1 and TRBJ2-7; unclear D gene. Germline assignment: CDR1 WNHNN and CDR2 SYGVQD (reference sequence). V was clipped by 10 bases and J by 2 bases, with 15 bases between them. CDR3 length: 13 amino acids. CDR3 coding DNA: TGCGCCACACTCGATTACAAAGCCTACGAGCAGTACTTC. This gives the protein CATLDYKAYEQYF.

This rearrangement joins TRBV6-6 to TRBJ2-7; D is possibly TRBD2 (6 bases). In germline, CDR1 is MNHNY, CDR2 SVGAGI (reference sequence). V lost 5 bases and J lost 3, with 11 bases in between. The CDR3 spans 13 residues. The CDR3 spells CASSNGRNYEQYF. DNA of the CDR3: TGTGCCAGCAGTAACGGGAGAAACTACGAGCAGTACTTC.

The chain is built from TRBV30 and TRBJ2-2; TRBD2 matches 8 bases. The CDR3 has 15 residues. Losses at the gene ends were 1 base for V and 6 bases for J; bases not matched to a gene: 7. Germline V gene lookup returns CDR1 GTSNPN and CDR2 SVGIG (reference sequence). The CDR3: CAWSARLATAGELFF. As DNA, the CDR3 is TGTGCCTGGAGTGCCCGACTAGCGACCGCCGGGGAGCTGTTTTTT.